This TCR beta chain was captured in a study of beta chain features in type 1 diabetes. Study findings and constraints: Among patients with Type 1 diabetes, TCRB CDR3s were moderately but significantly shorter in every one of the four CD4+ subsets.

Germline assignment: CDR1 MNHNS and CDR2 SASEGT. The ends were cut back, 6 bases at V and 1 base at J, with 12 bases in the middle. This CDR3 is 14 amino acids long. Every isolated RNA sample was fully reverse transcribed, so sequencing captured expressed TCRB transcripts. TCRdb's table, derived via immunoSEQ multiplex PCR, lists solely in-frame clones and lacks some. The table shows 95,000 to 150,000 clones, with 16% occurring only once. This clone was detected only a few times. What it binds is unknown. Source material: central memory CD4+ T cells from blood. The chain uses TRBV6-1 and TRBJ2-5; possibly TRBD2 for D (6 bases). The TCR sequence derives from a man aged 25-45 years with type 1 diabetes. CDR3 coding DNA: TGTGCCAGCAGGGAGGGCGGACCCCAAGAGACCCAGTACTTC. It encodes CASREGGPQETQYF.